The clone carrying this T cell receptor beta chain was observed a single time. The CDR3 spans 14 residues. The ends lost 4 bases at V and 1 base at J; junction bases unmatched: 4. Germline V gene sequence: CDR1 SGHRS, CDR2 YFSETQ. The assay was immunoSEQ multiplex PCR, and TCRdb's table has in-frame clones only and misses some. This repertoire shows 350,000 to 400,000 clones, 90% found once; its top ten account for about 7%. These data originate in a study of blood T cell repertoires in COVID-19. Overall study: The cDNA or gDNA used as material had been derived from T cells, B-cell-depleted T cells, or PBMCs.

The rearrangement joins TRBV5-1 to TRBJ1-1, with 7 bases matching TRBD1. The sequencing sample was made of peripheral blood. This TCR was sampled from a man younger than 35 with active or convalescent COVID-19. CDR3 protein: CASSPWTGNTEAFF. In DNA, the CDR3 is TGCGCCAGCAGCCCCTGGACAGGGAACACTGAAGCTTTCTTT.